The 15 T cell receptor beta chains presented below share a single source sample, sequenced in a study of T-cell memory formation after mild COVID-19. TCRdb processed the 5' RACE reads anew with MiXCR; each CDR3 protein has one entry. The sample consists of about 240,000 distinct CDR3 sequences, 8.5% to 9.5% of them appearing once. The source material was PBMCs or a T cell subset sorted from them (not recorded which). Receptors originate from a man aged 18 to 30 who had mild COVID-19 (a few samples of this study predate the infection). Cell type and time point are not known.

This clonotype has a handful of counts. The rearrangement links TRBV10-3 to TRBJ2-2; TRBD2 might be the D (5 bases). This CDR3 is built from 12 residues. Germline CDR1 ENHRY, CDR2 SYGVKD. V shed 7 bases and J shed 5 bases, with 8 bases lying between them. CDR3 residues: CAIKPGTGELFF. The CDR3 DNA reads TGTGCCATCAAGCCGGGAACCGGGGAGCTGTTTTTT.

This clonotype was counted at least ten times. The chain joins TRBV5-1 to TRBJ2-2, with 7 bases fitting TRBD1. The germline V gene encodes CDR1 SGHRS and CDR2 YFSETQ. This CDR3 comprises 15 residues. With 3 bases clipped from V and 0 bases from J, the junction kept 2 bases outside the gene matches. The CDR3 DNA sequence: TGCGCCAGCAGCTACAGGGGCTCGAACACCGGGGAGCTGTTTTTT. It translates to CASSYRGSNTGELFF. Using reference TRBV5-1 and TRBJ2-2 for the parts outside the CDR3, the full variable domain is KAGVTQTPRYLIKTRGQQVTLSCSPISGHRSVSWYQQTPGQGLQFLFEYFSETQRNKGNFPGRFSGRQFSNSRSEMNVSTLELGDSALYLCASSYRGSNTGELFFGEGSRLTVL.

Details on this clonotype: The junction departs from germline at one end; a sequencing error may be responsible. V and J are TRBV6-1 and TRBJ2-2, with no clear D. The CDR3 is 12 amino acids. Germline V gene data show CDR1 as MNHNS and CDR2 as SASEGT. The CDR3 DNA sequence: TGTGCCAGCAGCAGGAACACCTGGGAGCTGTTTTTT. It is translated as CASSRNTWELFF.

This chain connects TRBV6-2 or TRBV6-3 to TRBJ1-2; possibly TRBD1 for D (5 bases). Germline V lookup: CDR1 MNHEY, CDR2 SVGEGT. This CDR3 has 13 residues. V was trimmed by 2 bases and J by 7 bases, leaving 11 bases between them. CDR3 in DNA: TGTGCCAGCAGTTACCCGGGACCGGGTGGCTACACCTTC. Translating gives CASSYPGPGGYTF.

Only a few counts were recorded for this clonotype. The gene calls are TRBV23-1 and TRBJ1-5; D is undetermined. TRBV23-1 counts as an open reading frame of uncertain function. The length of the CDR3 is 15 residues. The germline V and J ends were trimmed by 3 bases and 0 bases, with 9 bases remaining between them. The CDR3 region is CASSQSDSSNQPQHF. CDR3 in DNA: TGCGCCAGCAGTCAGTCTGACTCTAGCAATCAGCCCCAGCATTTT.

In its sample, this clonotype was seen a few times. This chain uses TRBV4-1 with TRBJ2-3; TRBD2 agrees at 7 bases. The germline CDR1 and CDR2 sequences are MGHRA and YSYEKL. J was trimmed by 2 bases and V by 4 bases; bases with no gene match: 9. This CDR3 spans 16 amino acids. The CDR3 reads CASSRGGLMITDTQYF. The CDR3 nucleotides are TGCGCCAGCAGCCGCGGGGGACTGATGATCACAGATACGCAGTATTTT.

This clonotype was counted a few times. The chain carries TRBV7-2 and TRBJ2-7; TRBD2 aligns across 8 bases. The V segment lost 4 bases and the J segment 9 bases; nucleotides outside the gene matches: 5. There are 12 residues in the CDR3. Germline V gene data show CDR1 as SGHTA and CDR2 as FQGNSA. In DNA, the CDR3 is TGTGCCAGCAGCTCCCGGGGGGGGAGGCAGTACTTC. Translating gives CASSSRGGRQYF.

The chain has TRBV29-1 and TRBJ1-2; D not resolved. The CDR3 covers 13 residues. Germline CDR1 and CDR2: SQVTM and ANQGSEA. V was shortened by 6 bases and J by 4 bases, with 15 bases between the two germline ends. The CDR3 DNA follows: TGCAGCGTAGCAGCTCCGACAATCTATGGCTACACCTTC. This translates into CSVAAPTIYGYTF.

This clonotype has a handful of counts. The V gene is TRBV5-1, the J gene TRBJ2-3; possibly TRBD1 for D (5 bases). The CDR3 sequence is 13 residues long. V shed 9 bases and J shed 4 bases, with 15 bases lying between them. Germline assignment: CDR1 SGHRS and CDR2 YFSETQ. CDR3 sequence (DNA): TGCGCCACCAATCCGCAGGGATCAGATACGCAGTATTTT. Its protein is CATNPQGSDTQYF.

The V gene is TRBV5-1, the J gene TRBJ2-3, with D possibly matching TRBD2 (5 bases). The CDR3 covers 16 residues. V was shortened by 4 bases and J by 2 bases, with 17 bases between the two germline ends. Per germline, CDR1 SGHRS and CDR2 YFSETQ. The DNA of the CDR3 is TGCGCCAGCAGCCTCGACGCGAGCGGATACACAGATACGCAGTATTTT. It encodes CASSLDASGYTDTQYF.

This clonotype was seen at least ten times. The chain uses TRBV10-3 and TRBJ1-1, with D perhaps TRBD1 (5 bases). The CDR3 is made up of 11 amino acids. The germline gives CDR1 ENHRY, CDR2 SYGVKD. V was shortened by 11 bases and J by 4 bases, with 11 bases between the two germline ends. The CDR3 sequence: CAVQVSTEAFF. The CDR3 DNA reads TGTGCCGTACAGGTTAGCACTGAAGCTTTCTTT.

This clonotype came up many times. CDR3 amino acids: CASSSDSRYNEQFF. DNA of the CDR3: TGTGCCAGCAGTTCGGACAGTAGATACAATGAGCAGTTCTTC. The genes are TRBV7-2 and TRBJ2-1; possibly TRBD1 for D (6 bases). The CDR3 spans 14 residues. V was clipped by 6 bases and J by 4 bases, with 13 bases between them. CDR1 is SGHTA and CDR2 is FQGNSA in the germline V gene.

The CDR3 region is CASSYFHGGGGNQPQHF. Written as DNA, the CDR3 is TGTGCCAGCAGTTATTTCCACGGGGGCGGCGGCAATCAGCCCCAGCATTTT. The J gene is TRBJ1-5, the V gene TRBV6-2 or TRBV6-3; tentative D call: TRBD1 (6 bases). Germline CDR1 MNHEY, CDR2 SVGEGT. V shed 3 bases and J shed 2 bases, with 17 bases lying between them. This CDR3 is built from 17 residues.

CDR3 protein: CASSYRTRYGYTF. DNA for the CDR3: TGTGCCAGCAGTTACCGGACCCGATATGGCTACACCTTC. V and J are TRBV6-5 and TRBJ1-2, with D unclear. V lost 2 bases and J 5 bases, leaving 9 bases between the germline ends. The CDR3 is 13 amino acids. Germline CDR1 MNHEY, CDR2 SVGAGI.

In its sample, this clonotype was seen a few times. V is TRBV4-3 and J is TRBJ2-3; D is uncertain. This CDR3 spans 13 amino acids. V gave up 0 bases and J gave up 5 bases, with 6 bases separating them. Looked up from germline, CDR1 is LGHNA and CDR2 is YSLEER. The DNA of the CDR3 is TGCGCCAGCAGCCAAGATATAGGAGATACGCAGTATTTT. It specifies CASSQDIGDTQYF.